This entry lists 9 T cell receptor beta chains sequenced from one sample in a study of tumor-infiltrating lymphocytes in oesophageal squamous cell carcinoma. One entry per CDR3 protein, called by TCRdb with MiXCR from the PCR reads. The sample gives about 20,000 distinct CDR3 sequences, about two fifths of which show up once; 6.8% is in the top ten. Source material: blood. Every receptor here comes from a male donor with esophageal squamous cell carcinoma.

Ten or more counts support this clonotype. This may come from a read error, since a much larger clone is one base off. V is TRBV6-1 and J is TRBJ2-5; no reliable D call. The J call may not be correct, given that the DNA end is closer to TRBJ2-7. The germline gives CDR1 MNHNS, CDR2 SASEGT. The CDR3 extends over 10 amino acids. The CDR3 reads CACRADEQYF. CDR3 nucleotides: TGTGCCTGCCGAGCCGACGAGCAGTACTTC.

The chain recombines TRBV7-2 with TRBJ1-5, with D hard to call. Germline values: CDR1 SGHTA, CDR2 FQGNSA. The CDR3 length is 13 residues. Trimming shortened V by 0 bases and J by 4 bases, and 4 bases separated the two germline ends. CDR3 in amino acids: CASSLAKNQPQHF. The CDR3 DNA reads as TGTGCCAGCAGCTTAGCGAAGAATCAGCCCCAGCATTTT.

Sample share makes this clonotype large (0.1 to 1%). The junction does not match germline at one end; this may be a read error. This chain joins TRBV7-7 and TRBJ2-1; 9 nucleotides line up with TRBD2. From germline, CDR1 is SSHAT and CDR2 FNYEAQ (reference sequence). There are 16 residues in the CDR3. CDR3: CASSPIGLAPNNEQFF. As DNA, the CDR3 is TGTGCTAGCAGTCCGATCGGACTAGCGCCTAACAATGAGCAGTTCTTC.

This clonotype has just a few counts. J is TRBJ1-4 and V is TRBV18; unclear D gene. Trimming stripped 4 bases from V and 3 bases from J, with 12 bases between. The germline V gene encodes CDR1 KGHSH and CDR2 LQKENI. This CDR3 comprises 15 residues. CDR3 sequence: CASSRTWAANEKLFF. The CDR3 coding sequence is TGTGCCAGCTCACGAACGTGGGCCGCTAATGAAAAACTGTTTTTT.

Within the sample, this clonotype is medium-sized. The rearrangement joins TRBV7-9 to TRBJ1-2; possibly TRBD1 for D (6 bases). Deletions cut 5 bases from V and 8 bases from J, with 21 bases between. Germline V CDR1 and CDR2: SEHNR, FQNEAQ (reference sequence). The CDR3 contains 15 residues. CDR3 sequence reads: CASSPRQEGGLGYTF. CDR3 in DNA: TGTGCCAGCAGCCCCCGACAGGAAGGAGGTTTAGGCTACACCTTC.

This rearrangement joins TRBV7-1 to TRBJ2-4; 8 nucleotides line up with TRBD1. The end of the DNA fits TRBJ1-2 better, so the J call may be wrong. TRBV7-1 is designated an ORF whose function remains uncertain. The CDR3 runs 13 residues. CDR3 nucleotide sequence: TGTGCCAGCAGACAGGGACAGGCGGATGGCTACACCTTC. Protein product: CASRQGQADGYTF.

Details on this clonotype: Germline and junction disagree at one end, which may indicate a read error. The chain combines TRBV7-6 with TRBJ1-6; 10 nucleotides match TRBD1. The CDR3 runs 15 residues. Germline CDR1 SGHVS, CDR2 FNYEAQ. The CDR3 sequence: CASRSGQGVNSPLHF. The CDR3 nucleotides read TGTGCCAGCAGATCCGGACAGGGGGTTAATTCACCCCTCCACTTC.

V and J are TRBV7-8 and TRBJ2-3, with 8 bases matching TRBD2. This CDR3 has 16 residues. Germline CDR1 and CDR2: SGHVS and FQNEAQ. The ends lost 5 bases at V and 2 bases at J; junction bases unmatched: 9. The CDR3 is CASSLPLREATDTQYF. CDR3 in DNA: TGTGCCAGCAGCCTCCCCTTGCGGGAGGCCACAGATACGCAGTATTTT.

The V and J genes are TRBV7-6 and TRBJ2-5; tentatively, D is TRBD2 (5 bases). V was trimmed by 5 bases and J by 4 bases, leaving 8 bases between them. The germline CDR1 and CDR2 sequences are SGHVS and FNYEAQ. The length of the CDR3 is 12 residues. CDR3 nucleotide sequence: TGTGCCAGCAGCCGGACTCGAGAGACCCAGTACTTC. Protein: CASSRTRETQYF.